Below are 30 T cell receptor beta chains sequenced from a single sample in a study of Graves' ophthalmopathy and Graves' hyperthyroidism. The study amplified TCR beta CDR3 regions using RNA transcripts. The first round was an RT-PCR with HTBI primers, and the second round was a multiplex PCR. From the multiplex PCR reads, TCRdb called clonotypes with MiXCR, one entry per CDR3 protein. The sample records roughly 220,000 distinct CDR3 sequences, around 45% being singletons. Sequencing was carried out using peripheral blood. These receptors all come from an adult man with Graves' ophthalmopathy.

The gene calls are TRBV2 and TRBJ2-6; possible D gene TRBD2, 7 bases. V gave up 6 bases and J gave up 4 bases, with 16 bases separating them. The germline V gene has CDR1 SNHLY and CDR2 FYNNEI. The CDR3 contains 16 residues. This chain's CDR3 is CASRGGGGAGANVLTF. CDR3 DNA sequence: TGTGCCAGCAGAGGGGGGGGAGGGGCGGGGGCCAACGTCCTGACTTTC.

V is TRBV7-2 and J is TRBJ2-6; tentative D call: TRBD2 (5 bases). Trimming shortened V by 7 bases and J by 0 bases, and 10 bases separated the two germline ends. This CDR3 region has 15 residues. The germline CDR1 and CDR2 sequences are SGHTA and FQGNSA. The CDR3 reads CASIPGISGANVLTF. The CDR3, as DNA: TGTGCCAGCATTCCGGGGATCTCTGGGGCCAACGTCCTGACTTTC.

The chain links TRBV12-3 or TRBV12-4 to TRBJ1-2; D is uncertain. CDR3 length equals 15 residues. The V end lost 6 bases, the J end lost 1 base, and 15 bases lay between the germline ends. CDR3 protein: CASSPPVDLNYGYTF. The CDR3 DNA reads TGTGCCAGCAGCCCGCCCGTGGATCTTAACTATGGCTACACCTTC.

This clonotype was seen more than once but under ten times. The chain combines TRBV20-1 with TRBJ2-5; 7 bases map to TRBD2. Germline values: CDR1 DFQATT, CDR2 SNEGSKA (reference sequence). The CDR3 totals 12 residues. Trimming removed 5 bases from V and 2 bases from J; junction bases left unmatched: 2. CDR3: CSAGGLQETQYF. DNA of the CDR3: TGCAGTGCTGGGGGACTACAAGAGACCCAGTACTTC.

This sequence joins TRBV19 and TRBJ1-2; tentatively, D is TRBD1 (5 bases). The CDR3 contains 15 residues. The V gene's germline CDR1 is LNHDA and CDR2 SQIVND (reference sequence). The V gene lost 2 bases and the J gene lost 5 bases, with 15 bases spanning the gap. This chain's CDR3 is CASSISPDGAYGYTF. In DNA form, the CDR3 reads TGTGCCAGTAGTATATCTCCCGATGGGGCGTATGGCTACACCTTC.

This clonotype appeared a few times. This sequence joins TRBV20-1 and TRBJ1-2, with D unclear. V gave up 0 bases and J gave up 0 bases, with 14 bases separating them. There are 16 residues in the CDR3. From germline, CDR1 is DFQATT and CDR2 SNEGSKA (reference sequence). The chain's CDR3 is CSARDSGRVANYGYTF. In DNA form, the CDR3 reads TGCAGTGCTAGAGATTCCGGGAGGGTAGCTAACTATGGCTACACCTTC.

To note about this clonotype: At one boundary the junction diverges from the germline segment, which might be a read error. The genes are TRBV10-3 and TRBJ2-7; 8 bases align to TRBD2. The CDR3 has 14 residues. Germline values: CDR1 ENHRY, CDR2 SYGVKD. As DNA, the CDR3 is TGTGTCATCAGTGAAGACCCCGGGACTAGGTCACGGTACTTC. It specifies CVISEDPGTRSRYF.

This clonotype has more than one count but fewer than ten. The chain has TRBV19 and TRBJ1-5, with D perhaps TRBD1 (6 bases). This CDR3 comprises 13 residues. V was trimmed by 3 bases and J by 5 bases, leaving 8 bases between them. In germline, CDR1 is LNHDA, CDR2 SQIVND (reference sequence). The CDR3 bases are TGTGCCAGTAGTATCAACAGGGATCAGCCCCAGCATTTT. Translating gives CASSINRDQPQHF. The variable domain in full, completed from reference TRBV19 and TRBJ1-5, reads DGGITQSPKYLFRKEGQNVTLSCEQNLNHDAMYWYRQDPGQGLRLIYYSQIVNDFQKGDIAEGYSVSREKKESFPLTVTSAQKNPTAFYLCASSINRDQPQHFGDGTRLSIL.

This clonotype was counted between two and nine times. The chain recombines TRBV5-6 with TRBJ1-1; D is ambiguous. V was shortened by 0 bases and J by 1 base, with 4 bases between the two germline ends. In germline, CDR1 is SGHDT, CDR2 YYEEEE. The CDR3 contains 13 residues. As DNA, the CDR3 is TGTGCCAGCAGCTTGGAGGCGAACACTGAAGCTTTCTTT. It encodes CASSLEANTEAFF.

This chain joins TRBV3-1 and TRBJ2-5; 10 bases line up with TRBD2. The CDR3 is 17 residues long. The germline V gene encodes CDR1 LGHDT and CDR2 YNNKEL (reference sequence). Trimming removed 2 bases from V and 1 base from J; junction bases left unmatched: 7. The CDR3: CASSQIRTSGFQETQYF. CDR3 DNA sequence: TGTGCCAGCAGCCAAATCCGGACTAGCGGTTTCCAAGAGACCCAGTACTTC.

In regard to this clonotype: It may be a read error: a sequence one base away is much more abundant. V usage is TRBV10-3 and J usage is TRBJ1-1; D is unresolved. CDR1 and CDR2 (germline): ENHRY, SYGVKD. This CDR3 spans 12 amino acids. The CDR3 nucleotides are TGTGCCACCAGTGTAACCGGGACTGAAGCTTTCTTT. Its protein product is CATSVTGTEAFF.

This clonotype was seen repeatedly, ten times or more. The chain has TRBV25-1 and TRBJ2-7, with D perhaps given as TRBD1 or TRBD2 (5 bases each). CDR1 is MGHDK and CDR2 is SYGVNS in the germline V gene. The CDR3 loop spans 14 amino acids. V lost 6 bases and J 5 bases, leaving 17 bases between the germline ends. CDR3: CASRLSGTHNEQYF. The CDR3 DNA reads TGTGCCAGCAGGTTATCCGGGACCCACAACGAGCAGTACTTC.

The chain couples TRBV14 to TRBJ1-4, with 8 bases aligning to TRBD1. Per the germline V gene, CDR1 is SGHDN and CDR2 is FVKESK. The CDR3 loop spans 14 amino acids. J gave up 5 bases and V 5 bases, and 4 bases lay outside the gene matches. CDR3 in amino acids: CASSYGTGNEKLFF. The CDR3 bases are TGTGCCAGCAGCTATGGGACAGGAAATGAAAAACTGTTTTTT.

This clonotype was counted only a few times. Germline is not matched at one junction end, which may reflect a read error. The gene calls are TRBV20-1 and TRBJ1-1; a weak D match, TRBD1 (5 bases). CDR3 length: 13 amino acids. Germline lookup yields CDR1 DFQATT and CDR2 SNEGSKA (reference sequence). CDR3 region: CSVRGQGGTEAFF. As DNA, the CDR3 is TGCAGTGTTAGAGGGCAGGGAGGCACTGAAGCTTTCTTT.

V usage is TRBV7-9 and J usage is TRBJ2-5; TRBD1 aligns across 9 bases. TRBJ2-7 explains the end of the DNA better; the J call may be wrong. The CDR3 is 16 amino acids. Germline lookup yields CDR1 SEHNR and CDR2 FQNEAQ (reference sequence). This chain's CDR3 is CASSGTGKSAAYEQYF. The CDR3 DNA reads as TGTGCCAGCAGCGGGACAGGGAAGTCTGCGGCCTACGAGCAGTACTTC.

The chain is built from TRBV6-5 and TRBJ1-4; D perhaps matches TRBD1 (5 bases). The CDR3 has 14 amino acids. CDR1 is MNHEY, CDR2 SVGAGI, per germline. V shed 6 bases and J shed 10 bases, with 18 bases lying between them. The CDR3 DNA reads TGTGCCAGCAGACGAGATTCCGGGGGTAGAAAACTGTTTTTT. It codes for CASRRDSGGRKLFF.

This chain links TRBV10-3 with TRBJ2-7; a possible D gene is TRBD2 (5 bases). V was cut by 5 bases and J by 3 bases, with 17 bases left in between. This CDR3 contains 15 residues. CDR1 is ENHRY, CDR2 SYGVKD, per germline. CDR3 nucleotides: TGTGCCATCAGTTTAGGGCTAGCTTCCAGCTACGAGCAGTACTTC. This sequence encodes CAISLGLASSYEQYF.

The chain is built from TRBV7-8 and TRBJ1-5; TRBD1 agrees at 7 bases. Losses at the gene ends were 5 bases for V and 2 bases for J; bases not matched to a gene: 6. The CDR3 contains 15 residues. The germline V gene has CDR1 SGHVS and CDR2 FQNEAQ. This CDR3 is CASSRDSLGNQPQHF. DNA for the CDR3: TGTGCCAGCAGCCGGGACAGTCTAGGCAATCAGCCCCAGCATTTT.

The sample holds many counts of this clonotype. This rearrangement joins TRBV7-2 to TRBJ2-7, with TRBD2 matching 8 bases. The CDR3 is 13 residues long. Germline lookup yields CDR1 SGHTA and CDR2 FQGNSA. Trimming at V came to 3 bases and at J to 5 bases, leaving 3 bases not matched to a gene. The CDR3: CASSFAGGHEQYF. The CDR3 bases are TGTGCCAGCAGCTTCGCGGGGGGCCACGAGCAGTACTTC.

This clonotype was detected a few times. The chain uses TRBV24-1 and TRBJ2-2; D might be TRBD1 (5 bases). V lost 3 bases to trimming and J lost 3 bases, with 13 bases between them. This CDR3 is 16 amino acids long. In germline, CDR1 is KGHDR, CDR2 SFDVKD. The CDR3 DNA is TGTGCCACCAGTGATCCCCAGGGTGGAGACACCGGGGAGCTGTTTTTT. Translated, it gives CATSDPQGGDTGELFF.

This clonotype has a single count. This chain joins TRBV10-2 and TRBJ2-6; D possibly corresponds to TRBD1 (6 bases). Germline V gives CDR1 WSHSY, CDR2 SAAADI. V shed 2 bases and J shed 0 bases, with 8 bases lying between them. The CDR3 length is 16 residues. The CDR3 DNA sequence: TGCGCCAGCAGTGAGAAGGGGGTCTCTGGGGCCAACGTCCTGACTTTC. This encodes CASSEKGVSGANVLTF.

This clonotype has more than one count but fewer than ten. The rearrangement uses TRBV7-3 and TRBJ2-5; the match to TRBD1 covers 8 bases. The CDR3 runs 15 residues. Trimming cost V 2 bases and J 4 bases; bases outside gene matches: 6. Germline values: CDR1 SGHTA, CDR2 FQGTGA. DNA for the CDR3: TGTGCCAGCAGCTTACAACCCAGGGGGCCAGAGACCCAGTACTTC. It codes for CASSLQPRGPETQYF.

The V gene is TRBV2, the J gene TRBJ2-7, with D tentatively TRBD2 (5 bases). Trimming took off 6 bases at V and 4 bases at J, with 13 bases between the two ends. This CDR3 contains 13 residues. The germline CDR1 and CDR2 sequences are SNHLY and FYNNEI. In nucleotides, the CDR3 is TGTGCCAGCAGCCTCGGGATCATATACGAGCAGTACTTC. Protein: CASSLGIIYEQYF.

The rearrangement joins TRBV12-5 to TRBJ1-6, with D maybe TRBD1 (6 bases). CDR3 length equals 15 residues. The V and J ends lost 4 bases and 6 bases respectively, with 13 bases between them. Germline V gene data show CDR1 as LGHNT and CDR2 as FRNRAP. This chain's CDR3 is CASGWEQGGNSPLHF. CDR3 nucleotide sequence: TGTGCTAGTGGTTGGGAACAGGGTGGTAATTCACCCCTCCACTTT.

This clonotype turned up a few times. This chain uses TRBV27 with TRBJ1-6; D call uncertain. The CDR3 sequence is 14 residues long. Germline CDR1 reads MNHEY; CDR2 reads SMNVEV (reference sequence). V lost 7 bases to trimming and J lost 7 bases, with 14 bases between them. The CDR3 DNA reads as TGTGCCAGCACCATCTCCAGTGGGAATTCACCCCTCCACTTT. Its translation is CASTISSGNSPLHF.

DNA for the CDR3: TGTGCCGCCCCCTCGACAGGGAAGGGCAATCAGCCCCAGCATTTT. This gives the protein CAAPSTGKGNQPQHF. The J gene is TRBJ1-5, the V gene TRBV24-1; 7 bases map to TRBD1. The CDR3 length is 15 residues. The ends lost 12 bases at V and 2 bases at J; junction bases unmatched: 12. The germline gives CDR1 KGHDR, CDR2 SFDVKD.

The genes are TRBV5-4 and TRBJ1-3; D may be TRBD1 (5 bases). There are 14 residues in the CDR3. With 6 bases removed from V and 3 bases from J, the gap between germline ends came to 13 bases. CDR1 and CDR2 (germline): SGHNT, YYREEE (reference sequence). In DNA, the CDR3 is TGTGCCAGCACCTTCGGGGGTTTTGGAAACACCATATATTTT. Translating gives CASTFGGFGNTIYF.

This chain uses TRBV2 with TRBJ1-2; the D gene is possibly TRBD1 (5 bases). V was cut by 5 bases and J by 0 bases, with 13 bases left in between. Per germline, CDR1 SNHLY and CDR2 FYNNEI. The CDR3 loop spans 15 amino acids. The CDR3 spells CASSFLPTANYGYTF. For the CDR3, the DNA is TGTGCCAGCAGTTTTCTCCCGACAGCTAACTATGGCTACACCTTC.

The chain links TRBV10-3 to TRBJ2-7; 8 bases agree with TRBD1. Looked up from germline, CDR1 is ENHRY and CDR2 is SYGVKD. Unmatched junction bases numbered 0, after V lost 0 bases and J lost 2 bases. This CDR3 comprises 14 residues. The CDR3 DNA sequence: TGTGCCATCAGTGAGTCGGACAGGGCCTACGAGCAGTACTTC. Translating gives CAISESDRAYEQYF.

This clonotype was observed a few times. The rearrangement joins TRBV4-1 to TRBJ1-2; TRBD1 aligns across 7 bases. The germline V gene has CDR1 MGHRA and CDR2 YSYEKL. The CDR3 is 16 residues long. V lost 1 base, J lost 2 bases, and 7 bases stayed unmatched. The CDR3 loop reads CASSQAEDRSNYGYTF. The CDR3 DNA follows: TGCGCCAGCAGCCAAGCGGAGGACAGGTCCAACTATGGCTACACCTTC.